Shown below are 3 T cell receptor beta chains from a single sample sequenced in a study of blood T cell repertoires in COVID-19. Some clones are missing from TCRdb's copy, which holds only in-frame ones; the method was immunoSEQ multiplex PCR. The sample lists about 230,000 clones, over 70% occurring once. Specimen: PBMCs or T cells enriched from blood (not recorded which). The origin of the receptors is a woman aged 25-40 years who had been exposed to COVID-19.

In DNA form, the CDR3 reads TGTGCCAGTGGGGCTAGCGGCTTTGGAGATACGCAGTATTTT. Residues: CASGASGFGDTQYF. V and J are TRBV19 and TRBJ2-3; 7 bases line up with TRBD2. V shed 8 bases and J 5 bases; nucleotides not matched to a gene: 10. The germline gives CDR1 LNHDA, CDR2 SQIVND (reference sequence). CDR3 length: 14 amino acids.

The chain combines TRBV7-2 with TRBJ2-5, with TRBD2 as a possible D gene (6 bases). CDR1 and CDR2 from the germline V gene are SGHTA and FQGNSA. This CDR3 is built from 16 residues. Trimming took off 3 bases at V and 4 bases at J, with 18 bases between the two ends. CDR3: CASSLVVGEERETQYF. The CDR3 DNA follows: TGTGCCAGCAGCTTGGTCGTGGGGGAGGAAAGAGAGACCCAGTACTTC.

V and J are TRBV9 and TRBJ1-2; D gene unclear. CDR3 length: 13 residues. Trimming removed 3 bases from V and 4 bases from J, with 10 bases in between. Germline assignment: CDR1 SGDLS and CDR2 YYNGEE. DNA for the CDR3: TGTGCCAGCAGCGGGTCAGGCACCTATGGCTACACCTTC. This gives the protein CASSGSGTYGYTF.